This is a list of T cell receptor beta chains from one sample in a study of blood T cells in healthy people across ages. TCRdb used MiXCR to reprocess the 5' RACE reads, holding one entry per CDR3 protein. This table has about 970,000 distinct CDR3 sequences, about 51% appearing once. Sequenced: blood. The receptors here all came from a woman in her sixties or seventies in good health. Both conserved end residues are part of each CDR3. D genes are given only for firm matches. Part of the rows lack a size; the others show once, few, many or a class for expanded clones.

>TRBV20-1|-|TRBD1|TRBJ2-3
CSAVQGAGTQYF
TGCAGTGCGGTACAGGGGGCTGGTACGCAGTATTTT
>TRBV5-1|-|-|TRBJ2-7
CASSLEGRTVVSYEQYF
TGCGCCAGCAGCTTGGAGGGCCGGACAGTAGTGTCCTACGAGCAGTACTTC
>TRBV29-1|-|-|TRBJ2-2
CSVVGAPGRGNTGELFF
TGCAGCGTTGTGGGCGCACCGGGACGGGGGAACACCGGGGAGCTGTTTTTT
>TRBV21-1|-|-|TRBJ2-7
CASTTGFYEQYF
TGTGCCAGCACCACCGGCTTCTACGAGCAGTACTTC
>TRBV7-2|few|TRBD2|TRBJ2-2
CASSRTSKNTGELFF
TGTGCCAGCAGCCGGACTAGCAAGAACACCGGGGAGCTGTTTTTT
>TRBV7-9|-|TRBD2|TRBJ2-1
CASSLVGGRALNEQFF
TGTGCCAGCAGCTTAGTTGGCGGGAGGGCTTTGAATGAGCAGTTCTTC
>TRBV5-6|once|-|TRBJ2-7
CASSPTLALSYEQYF
TGTGCCAGCAGCCCTACTCTAGCGCTCTCCTACGAGCAGTACTTC
>TRBV4-2|-|TRBD2|TRBJ2-7
CASRFGDPGTSGRASPYEQYF
TGTGCCAGCCGGTTCGGTGATCCCGGGACTAGCGGGAGGGCTAGCCCCTACGAGCAGTACTTC
>TRBV7-2|few|-|TRBJ2-3
CASSLGVGRGRTDTQYF
TGTGCCAGCAGCTTAGGGGTGGGGCGGGGCCGCACAGATACGCAGTATTTT
>TRBV5-1|-|-|TRBJ2-7
CASSYGGGKDYEQYF
TGCGCCAGCAGCTATGGTGGGGGGAAAGACTACGAGCAGTACTTC
>TRBV4-1|-|-|TRBJ2-7
CASSQEGSVGEQYF
TGCGCCAGCAGCCAAGAGGGATCCGTTGGGGAGCAGTACTTC
>TRBV27|-|-|TRBJ2-7
CASSGPGAEQYF
TGTGCCAGCAGTGGGCCGGGAGCCGAGCAGTACTTC
>TRBV14|-|-|TRBJ2-7
CASSQESYNEQYF
TGTGCCAGCAGCCAAGAATCCTACAATGAGCAGTACTTC
>TRBV14|few|-|TRBJ2-1
CASSKIGGAVNEQFF
TGTGCCAGCAGTAAGATTGGGGGCGCGGTCAATGAGCAGTTCTTC
>TRBV13|-|-|TRBJ2-5
CASSREIDTGETQYF
TGTGCCAGCAGCCGAGAAATCGACACAGGGGAGACCCAGTACTTC
>TRBV15|-|-|TRBJ2-5
CATSRDLEETQYF
TGTGCCACCAGCAGAGATCTAGAAGAGACCCAGTACTTC
>TRBV29-1|-|TRBD2|TRBJ2-5
CSVEGTSGRRETQYF
TGCAGCGTTGAGGGGACTAGCGGGAGACGAGAGACCCAGTACTTC
>TRBV7-2|-|TRBD1|TRBJ2-1
CASSLRDRGSCNEQFF
TGTGCCAGCAGCTTGAGGGACAGAGGCTCCTGCAATGAGCAGTTCTTC
>TRBV7-9|few|TRBD1|TRBJ2-7
CATSLQGAYEQYF
TGTGCCACAAGTCTACAGGGGGCCTACGAGCAGTACTTC
>TRBV20-1|-|-|TRBJ1-5
CSAARGLGPQHF
TGCAGTGCTGCACGGGGTCTAGGGCCCCAGCATTTT
>TRBV5-1|-|-|TRBJ1-1
CASSQTTSLNTEAFF
TGCGCCAGCAGCCAAACAACATCCCTGAACACTGAAGCTTTCTTT
>TRBV6-5|-|TRBD2|TRBJ2-3
CASSSPRAGMVNTQYF
TGTGCCAGCAGCTCTCCCAGAGCGGGAATGGTAAATACGCAGTATTTT
>TRBV27|-|-|TRBJ2-1
CASSRNGRMGTEQFF
TGTGCCAGCAGTCGAAACGGGAGAATGGGCACTGAGCAGTTCTTC
>TRBV5-1|few|-|TRBJ1-2
CASSLSAGDGYTF
TGCGCCAGCAGCTTGTCGGCAGGGGACGGCTACACCTTC
>TRBV12-3/TRBV12-4|-|TRBD1|TRBJ1-1
CASSSSTRGRSTEAFF
TGTGCCAGCAGTTCCTCAACCAGGGGGCGGAGCACTGAAGCTTTCTTT
>TRBV6-4|-|-|TRBJ1-2
CASSDPRDRNYGYTF
TGTGCCAGCAGTGACCCCAGGGACCGTAACTATGGCTACACCTTC